This TCR beta chain was found in a study of T cell clusters in autoimmune cytopenias. Overall study results and limits: Clustering suggested that physiological T cell clusters were missing in primary autoimmune cytopenia patients. TRB repertoire shifts in secondary cytopenia and chronic lymphocytic leukemia mostly reflected lymphoma, not autoimmunity. Comparing secondary cytopenia with chronic lymphocytic leukemia showed no cluster-lack signature, apparently masked by lymphoma repertoire. Active autoimmune hepatitis patients had almost three-fold fewer exclusive TRB clusters than healthy donors.

TRB was amplified by touch-down multiplex PCR, primer pools A and B combined. TCRdb reprocessed the multiplex PCR reads and reports one entry per CDR3 protein, with no DNA. The sample totals under 2,500 distinct CDR3 sequences. TRB was amplified from around 0.25 ug of peripheral blood genomic DNA per sample. This clonotype is labeled medium-sized (0.01 to 0.1%) based on frequency. Its antigen is currently unknown. Sequences were obtained from peripheral blood. The clonotype comes from a human donor with an autoimmune cytopenia or autoimmune hepatitis (not recorded which).

CDR3 sequence: CASSGLGDSNEQFF. The V gene is TRBV6-4, the J gene TRBJ2-1; absent DNA, TCRdb's TRBD1 call cannot be checked. Germline V CDR1 and CDR2: MRHNA, SNTAGT. This CDR3 contains 14 residues.